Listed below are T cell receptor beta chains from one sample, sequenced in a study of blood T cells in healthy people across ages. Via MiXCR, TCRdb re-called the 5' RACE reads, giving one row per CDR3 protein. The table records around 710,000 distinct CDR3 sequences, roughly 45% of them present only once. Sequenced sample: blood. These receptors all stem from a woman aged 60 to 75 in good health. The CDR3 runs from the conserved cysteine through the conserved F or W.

CASSFKTAPNTEAFF	TRBV5-1	TRBJ1-1
CSASVSSGKTNNEQFF	TRBV20-1	TRBJ2-1
CAVLPPGQGYEQYF	TRBV4-3	TRBJ2-7
CASSKDRGGQSPLHF	TRBV27	TRBJ1-6
CSAGADQETQYF	TRBV20-1	TRBJ2-5
CASSPSTGVEQYF	TRBV18	.
CATSRVEVNNEQFF	TRBV15	TRBJ2-1
CASSSPSGRSYNEQFF	TRBV11-3	TRBJ2-1
CSAIPTYEQYF	TRBV20-1	.
CASSRDRVSPLHF	TRBV10-1	TRBJ1-6
CNAKKQGNNSPLHF	TRBV20-1	TRBJ1-6
CSVGTSGYNEQYF	TRBV29-1	TRBJ2-7
CASHEGQGSYGYTF	TRBV5-1	TRBJ1-2
CATSDQGQGDLANQPQHF	TRBV24-1	TRBJ1-5
CASSYSGDRGVYGYTF	TRBV6-6	TRBJ1-2
CASSIGFSEQFF	TRBV19	TRBJ2-1
CASSLVPSTEAFF	TRBV5-1	TRBJ1-1
CASSAKPGTNNSPLHF	TRBV2	TRBJ1-6
CASSLNRIPATDTQYF	TRBV28	TRBJ2-3
CATSLRQGDNEQFF	TRBV15	TRBJ2-1